The 18 T cell receptor beta chains given below trace back to one sample, sequenced in a study of T cell repertoires in cytomegalovirus infection. Each CDR3 protein gets one entry after TCRdb re-called the reads with MiXCR. The sample holds approximately 150,000 distinct CDR3 sequences; about 6.1% are singletons and the top ten take about a sixth. Sequenced input: PBMCs. The source of these receptors is a human donor in good health (CMV status not recorded). Some clones in this sample may be carry-over from other donors' samples.

This clonotype was seen repeatedly, ten times or more. As DNA, the CDR3 is TGTGCCAGCAGTTTTCTCGGCGCCAATCAGCCCCAGCATTTT. This sequence encodes CASSFLGANQPQHF. The chain links TRBV12-3 or TRBV12-4 to TRBJ1-5; D is undetermined. Trimming removed 3 bases from V and 3 bases from J, with 9 bases in between. The CDR3 has 14 residues.

This clonotype was seen at least ten times. The rearrangement links TRBV7-2 to TRBJ1-2; 9 nucleotides match TRBD1. Trimming took 5 bases from V and 0 from J; bases not matched to a gene: 7. The germline CDR1 and CDR2 sequences are SGHTA and FQGNSA. This CDR3 contains 16 residues. The CDR3 loop is CASSPKTGGTNYGYTF. The CDR3 DNA is TGTGCCAGCAGCCCGAAGACAGGGGGTACTAACTATGGCTACACCTTC.

In its sample, this clonotype was seen many times. The genes are TRBV25-1 and TRBJ2-2; TRBD2 matches at 12 bases. The ends lost 7 bases at V and 3 bases at J; junction bases unmatched: 9. Germline CDR1 reads MGHDK; CDR2 reads SYGVNS. The CDR3 consists of 17 residues. DNA of the CDR3: TGTGCCAGCACGGCGCGGGCTAGCGGGGGGGACACCGGGGAGCTGTTTTTT. Residues: CASTARASGGDTGELFF.

The chain is built from TRBV7-2 and TRBJ2-3; D possibly matches TRBD1 or TRBD2 (5 bases each). The germline gives CDR1 SGHTA, CDR2 FQGNSA. Trimming shortened V by 4 bases and J by 6 bases, and 14 bases separated the two germline ends. The CDR3 is 14 amino acids. The CDR3 loop is CASSYRAWGDTQYF. In DNA, the CDR3 is TGTGCCAGCAGCTACCGGGCTTGGGGGGATACGCAGTATTTT.

This clonotype was counted many times. The rearrangement uses TRBV12-3 or TRBV12-4 and TRBJ2-1; no firm D call. The CDR3 has 13 amino acids. Trimming cost V 3 bases and J 7 bases, with 10 bases left between them. The CDR3 region has the DNA TGTGCCAGCAGTTTTAACCGCTGGAATGAGCAGTTCTTC. Translation: CASSFNRWNEQFF.

This clonotype was recorded many times. The gene calls are TRBV5-1 and TRBJ1-1, with D possibly matching TRBD1 (6 bases). Trimming stripped 7 bases from V and 0 bases from J, with 16 bases between. In germline, CDR1 is SGHRS, CDR2 YFSETQ. This CDR3 region has 15 residues. The CDR3 spells CASGGGGRMNTEAFF. As DNA, the CDR3 is TGCGCCAGCGGGGGCGGGGGACGCATGAACACTGAAGCTTTCTTT. The full variable domain, in which reference TRBV5-1 and TRBJ1-1 provide the parts outside the CDR3, is KAGVTQTPRYLIKTRGQQVTLSCSPISGHRSVSWYQQTPGQGLQFLFEYFSETQRNKGNFPGRFSGRQFSNSRSEMNVSTLELGDSALYLCASGGGGRMNTEAFFGQGTRLTVV.

The sample holds many counts of this clonotype. This chain connects TRBV7-2 to TRBJ1-1; the match to TRBD1 covers 7 bases. Germline V gives CDR1 SGHTA, CDR2 FQGNSA. The CDR3 has 14 amino acids. With 6 bases clipped from V and 1 base from J, the junction kept 5 bases outside the gene matches. The CDR3 DNA follows: TGTGCCAGCAGTTCCTACAGGGGGAACACTGAAGCTTTCTTT. Translated, it gives CASSSYRGNTEAFF.

This clonotype has ten or more counts. This sequence joins TRBV7-9 and TRBJ2-5; no firm D call. The germline V gene encodes CDR1 SEHNR and CDR2 FQNEAQ (reference sequence). The CDR3 runs to 14 residues. The germline V and J ends were trimmed by 0 bases and 4 bases, with 9 bases remaining between them. The CDR3 reads CASSLAREAETQYF. The CDR3 DNA is TGTGCCAGCAGCTTAGCAAGGGAAGCAGAGACCCAGTACTTC.

At least ten counts were recorded for this clonotype. The rearrangement joins TRBV4-2 to TRBJ2-1; tentatively, D is TRBD1 (6 bases). Germline V gene sequence: CDR1 LGHNA, CDR2 YNFKEQ. This CDR3 is built from 15 residues. With 0 bases removed from V and 5 bases from J, the gap between germline ends came to 11 bases. The CDR3 sequence: CASSQDGTQNNEQFF. The CDR3 coding sequence is TGTGCCAGCAGCCAAGACGGGACACAAAACAATGAGCAGTTCTTC.

This clonotype came up many times. The V and J genes are TRBV7-2 and TRBJ2-3, with D unclear. Between the trimmed V and J ends, which lost 0 bases and 6 bases, there was a span of 10 bases. Germline V gives CDR1 SGHTA, CDR2 FQGNSA. The CDR3 has 14 residues. The CDR3 DNA reads TGTGCCAGCAGCTTAGCGCCTAATCCCGATACGCAGTATTTT. Translating gives CASSLAPNPDTQYF.

This clonotype was observed at least ten times. The J gene is TRBJ1-1, the V gene TRBV11-2; 8 bases align to TRBD1. The trim removed 1 base at V and 3 bases at J, leaving 10 bases unmatched. The CDR3 is 17 amino acids. CDR1 is SGHAT and CDR2 is FQNNGV in the germline V gene. CDR3 nucleotides: TGTGCCAGCAGCTTAGCGGCCAGGCAGGGGGCTCACACTGAAGCTTTCTTT. Protein: CASSLAARQGAHTEAFF.

The table lists this clonotype with many counts. This chain uses TRBV28 with TRBJ2-3; TRBD1 might be the D (6 bases). The CDR3 is 13 residues long. Germline values: CDR1 MDHEN, CDR2 SYDVKM. The V and J ends lost 2 bases and 8 bases respectively, with 11 bases between them. CDR3 DNA: TGTGCCAGCAGTTTACCGTGGGACACTACGCAGTATTTT. Amino acid sequence: CASSLPWDTTQYF. Supplemented by reference TRBV28 and TRBJ2-3, the full variable domain reads DVKVTQSSRYLVKRTGEKVFLECVQDMDHENMFWYRQDPGLGLRLIYFSYDVKMKEKGDIPEGYSVSREKKERFSLILESASTNQTSMYLCASSLPWDTTQYFGPGTRLTVL.

The genes are TRBV28 and TRBJ1-1; D is unresolved. This CDR3 contains 14 residues. V lost 2 bases and J 9 bases, leaving 16 bases between the germline ends. Germline V gene data show CDR1 as MDHEN and CDR2 as SYDVKM. The CDR3 nucleotides are TGTGCCAGCAGTTTAGGAGCGGTCCAACCCCAAGCTTTCTTT. This encodes CASSLGAVQPQAFF.

This clonotype was seen at least ten times. The chain employs TRBV7-9 and TRBJ2-1; TRBD2 matches 9 bases. Germline V lookup: CDR1 SEHNR, CDR2 FQNEAQ (reference sequence). The V gene end was trimmed by 3 bases and the J gene end by 7 bases; junction bases not matched to a gene: 7. This CDR3 spans 15 amino acids. The chain's CDR3 is CASSLKIAGVNEQFF. CDR3 DNA sequence: TGTGCCAGCAGCTTGAAAATAGCGGGGGTGAATGAGCAGTTCTTC.

This clonotype was seen ten or more times. The chain is built from TRBV7-8 and TRBJ1-1; D call uncertain. The CDR3 has 15 amino acids. The V gene lost 5 bases and the J gene lost 0 bases, with 13 bases spanning the gap. CDR1 is SGHVS, CDR2 FQNEAQ, per germline. The CDR3 loop is CASSIRTGMNTEAFF. The DNA of the CDR3 is TGTGCCAGCAGCATAAGGACGGGGATGAACACTGAAGCTTTCTTT.

There are many counts of this clonotype. This rearrangement joins TRBV7-3 to TRBJ2-2, with D perhaps TRBD1 (5 bases). V lost 5 bases and J 2 bases, leaving 15 bases between the germline ends. The germline V gene has CDR1 SGHTA and CDR2 FQGTGA. The CDR3 is made up of 16 amino acids. The CDR3 loop reads CASSPTGPFNTGELFF. In nucleotides, the CDR3 is TGTGCCAGCAGCCCCACAGGACCTTTTAACACCGGGGAGCTGTTTTTT.

In this sample, this clonotype turned up many times. This rearrangement joins TRBV6-2 or TRBV6-3 to TRBJ1-4; 10 bases are shared with TRBD1. The J segment lost 8 bases and the V segment lost 2 bases, leaving 5 bases of the junction unmatched. Per the germline V gene, CDR1 is MNHEY and CDR2 is SVGEGT. This CDR3 spans 15 amino acids. This CDR3 is CASSYQGQGHEKLFF. DNA for the CDR3: TGTGCCAGCAGTTACCAGGGACAGGGGCACGAAAAACTGTTTTTT.

This clonotype was seen many times. The rearrangement uses TRBV19 and TRBJ1-5, with a weak D call TRBD1 (6 bases). Germline V gene sequence: CDR1 LNHDA, CDR2 SQIVND (reference sequence). The CDR3 has 16 residues. Trimming pared 4 bases from V and 0 bases from J, leaving 13 bases between. CDR3 residues: CASSTGRTDSNQPQHF. The CDR3 region has the DNA TGTGCCAGTAGTACTGGGCGGACAGATAGCAATCAGCCCCAGCATTTT.